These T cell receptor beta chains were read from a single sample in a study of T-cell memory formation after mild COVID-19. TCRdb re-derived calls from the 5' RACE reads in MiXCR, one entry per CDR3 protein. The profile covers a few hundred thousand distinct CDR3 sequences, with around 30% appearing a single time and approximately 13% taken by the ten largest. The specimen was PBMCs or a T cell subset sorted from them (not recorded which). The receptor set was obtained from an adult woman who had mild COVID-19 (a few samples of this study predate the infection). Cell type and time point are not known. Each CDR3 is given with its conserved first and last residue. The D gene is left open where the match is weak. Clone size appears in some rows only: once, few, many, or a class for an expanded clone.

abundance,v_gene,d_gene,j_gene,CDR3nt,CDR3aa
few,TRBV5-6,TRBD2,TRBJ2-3,TGTGCCAGCAGCTTGCTAGCGGGGGAGGGCGCAGATACGCAGTATTTT,CASSLLAGEGADTQYF
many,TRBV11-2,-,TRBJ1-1,TGTGCCAGCAGCCCTTTCCTCGGGGGCACTGAAGCTTTCTTT,CASSPFLGGTEAFF
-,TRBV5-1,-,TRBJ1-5,TGCGCCAGCAGCCCTCTCGGGGGGGGCCCGGGGCAGCCCCAGCATTTT,CASSPLGGGPGQPQHF
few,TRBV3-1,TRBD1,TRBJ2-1,TGTGCCAGCAGCCAAGTCGGGACAGGGTCCCATGAGCAGTTCTTC,CASSQVGTGSHEQFF
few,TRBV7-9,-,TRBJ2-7,TGTGCCAGCACCGTACAGGGCGAGCAGTACTTC,CASTVQGEQYF
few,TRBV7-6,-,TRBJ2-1,TGTGCCAGCAGCCCCTACCCGGGGCTCGGGCAGTTCTTC,CASSPYPGLGQFF
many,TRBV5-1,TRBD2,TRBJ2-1,TGCGCCAGCAGCTACGCGGGACTAGCGGGAGGGAGTCCGTTCTTC,CASSYAGLAGGSPFF
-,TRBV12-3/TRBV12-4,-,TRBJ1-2,TGTGCCAGCAGGGCAGTGGGGTGGGGCTACACCTTC,CASRAVGWGYTF
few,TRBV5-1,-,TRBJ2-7,TGCGCCAGCAGCTTGGAAGCGGCCTACGAGCAGTACTTC,CASSLEAAYEQYF
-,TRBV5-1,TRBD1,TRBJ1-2,TGCGCCAGCAGCCAACCCGGACAGGCATACTATGGCTACACCTTC,CASSQPGQAYYGYTF
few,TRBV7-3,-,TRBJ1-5,TGTGCCAGCAGCTCCCCATGGGGGGGGCAGCCCCAGCATTTT,CASSSPWGGQPQHF
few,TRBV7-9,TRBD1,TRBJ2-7,TGTGCCAGCAGCAACACGACAGGGGCCACCTACGAGCAGTACTTC,CASSNTTGATYEQYF
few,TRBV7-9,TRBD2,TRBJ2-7,TGTGCCCCCATCCGGGGGGGAGACGAGCAGTACTTC,CAPIRGGDEQYF
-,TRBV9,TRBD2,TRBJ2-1,TGTGCCAGCAGCGTCGCTAGCGGGAGTGGTGATGAGCAGTTCTTC,CASSVASGSGDEQFF
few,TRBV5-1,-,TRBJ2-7,TGCGCCAGCAGCGGGGCCTTCTACGAGCAGTACTTC,CASSGAFYEQYF
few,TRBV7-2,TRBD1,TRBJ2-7,TGTGCCAGCAGCTTCCGACAGGGACAAGGCGAGCAGTACTTC,CASSFRQGQGEQYF